These T cell receptor beta chains were read from a single sample in a study of cytomegalovirus exposure and HLA in healthy donors. Clones were sequenced by immunoSEQ multiplex PCR, and TCRdb holds only the in-frame ones, with some missing. The table shows around 140,000 clones, with about 80% occurring only once. The sample consisted of PBMCs. The receptor set was obtained from a woman aged 40 to 50 in good health and CMV-seronegative. Each CDR3 is given with its conserved first and last residue. Fields, in order: D gene, V gene, J gene, clone size, CDR3 protein, CDR3 DNA. A D gene is named only where the DNA matches it firmly. Not every row has a clone size; where given, it reads once, few, many or a size class.

TRBD1,TRBV10-3,TRBJ2-5,NA,CAISESTGGKTQYF,TGTGCCATCAGTGAGTCGACAGGGGGAAAGACCCAGTACTTC
NA,TRBV9,TRBJ2-2,NA,CASSVRNTGELFF,TGTGCCAGCAGCGTTAGGAACACCGGGGAGCTGTTTTTT
TRBD1,TRBV4-1,TRBJ1-5,NA,CASSQEGTGGGQPQHF,TGCGCCAGCAGCCAAGAGGGGACAGGGGGCGGTCAGCCCCAGCATTTT
NA,TRBV19,TRBJ2-1,NA,CASSPQYNEQFF,TGTGCCAGTAGTCCACAGTACAATGAGCAGTTCTTC
NA,TRBV6-6,TRBJ2-5,NA,CASSYSFSGETQYF,TGTGCCAGCAGTTACTCCTTTAGCGGAGAGACCCAGTACTTC
NA,TRBV27,TRBJ2-1,NA,CASSEDYFRQFF,TGTGCCAGCAGTGAGGACTATTTTAGGCAGTTCTTC
TRBD2,TRBV7-9,TRBJ2-1,NA,CSSSLVHLAGGNEQFF,TGTTCCAGCAGCTTAGTTCACCTAGCGGGGGGGAATGAGCAGTTCTTC
TRBD2,TRBV6-5,TRBJ2-3,NA,CASSYRLAGDTQYF,TGTGCCAGCAGTTATAGGCTAGCGGGAGATACGCAGTATTTT
NA,TRBV7-8,TRBJ2-7,once,CASSTFQSYEQYF,TGTGCCAGCAGCACGTTTCAGTCCTACGAGCAGTACTTC
NA,TRBV11-1,TRBJ2-2,NA,CASSGQSNTGELFF,TGTGCCAGCAGCGGTCAGTCGAACACCGGGGAGCTGTTTTTT
TRBD1,TRBV4-3,TRBJ1-6,NA,CASSQVAGGANSPLHF,TGCGCCAGCAGCCAAGTCGCAGGGGGCGCTAATTCACCCCTCCACTTT
NA,TRBV5-1,TRBJ1-5,NA,CASSVGSFQPQHF,TGCGCCAGCAGCGTCGGGAGTTTCCAGCCCCAGCATTTT
NA,TRBV19,TRBJ2-5,NA,CASSIDGGLGSKETQYF,TGTGCCAGTAGTATAGATGGTGGCCTGGGCAGCAAAGAGACCCAGTACTTC
TRBD1,TRBV9,TRBJ1-2,NA,CASSVTRDSRPEVYTF,TGTGCCAGCAGCGTTACTAGGGACAGTCGCCCGGAGGTCTACACCTTC
TRBD2,TRBV2,TRBJ2-7,NA,CASSPRWDYYEQYF,TGTGCCAGCAGTCCCCGGTGGGACTATTACGAGCAGTACTTC
NA,TRBV9,TRBJ1-2,NA,CASSVGSSLDYGYTF,TGTGCCAGCAGCGTAGGAAGTAGCCTTGACTATGGCTACACCTTC
TRBD2,TRBV7-9,TRBJ2-1,NA,CASSSLAGVSNEQFF,TGTGCCAGCAGCTCCCTAGCGGGAGTTAGCAATGAGCAGTTCTTC
TRBD1,TRBV15,TRBJ1-2,NA,CATSRDFPGQGYGYTF,TGTGCCACCAGCAGAGACTTTCCTGGACAGGGCTATGGCTACACCTTC
NA,TRBV7-2,TRBJ1-2,NA,CASSLGQSQIYGYTF,TGTGCCAGCAGCTTAGGCCAATCGCAGATCTATGGCTACACCTTC
TRBD1,TRBV10-2,TRBJ1-2,NA,CASQRDSYGYTF,TGCGCCAGCCAACGGGACAGCTATGGCTACACCTTC
NA,TRBV10-3,TRBJ2-3,NA,CAISGGLGDTQYF,TGTGCCATCAGTGGGGGGCTGGGAGATACGCAGTATTTT
TRBD2,TRBV18,TRBJ2-1,NA,CASSPRLAGGPNNEQFF,TGTGCCAGCTCGCCCCGACTAGCGGGAGGGCCTAACAATGAGCAGTTCTTC
TRBD2,TRBV10-3,TRBJ2-1,NA,CAISDGLAEYNEQFF,TGTGCCATCAGTGACGGACTAGCGGAATACAATGAGCAGTTCTTC
NA,TRBV10-3,TRBJ1-1,NA,CAIIRDTDTEAFF,TGTGCCATCATAAGGGACACAGACACTGAAGCTTTCTTT
TRBD2,TRBV5-1,TRBJ2-7,few,CASSLVAGADEQYF,TGCGCCAGCAGCTTGGTAGCGGGAGCCGACGAGCAGTACTTC
TRBD1,TRBV4-3,TRBJ1-4,NA,CASSQGVDRGNEKLFF,TGCGCCAGCAGCCAAGGGGTGGACAGGGGGAATGAAAAACTGTTTTTT
NA,TRBV28,TRBJ1-5,NA,CASLRGNNQPQHF,TGTGCCAGTCTCAGGGGTAACAATCAGCCCCAGCATTTT
NA,TRBV7-9,TRBJ2-5,few,CASSPTGSEGETQYF,TGTGCCAGCAGCCCGACCGGGTCCGAGGGAGAGACCCAGTACTTC
NA,TRBV7-7,TRBJ2-5,NA,CASSLGGELRETQYF,TGTGCCAGCAGCTTAGGAGGAGAGTTGCGGGAGACCCAGTACTTC
TRBD2,TRBV7-6,TRBJ2-1,NA,CASSFGLAGGLRGSYNEQFF,TGTGCCAGCAGCTTCGGACTAGCGGGAGGTCTCAGGGGGTCCTACAATGAGCAGTTCTTC
NA,TRBV6-6,TRBJ2-1,NA,CASSEGQKYNEQFF,TGTGCCAGCAGCGAAGGACAGAAGTACAATGAGCAGTTCTTC
NA,TRBV7-3,TRBJ2-2,NA,CASSQGSGELFF,TGTGCCAGCAGCCAAGGGAGCGGGGAGCTGTTTTTT
TRBD1,TRBV5-8,TRBJ1-5,NA,CASSHGTGYTQPQHF,TGTGCCAGCAGCCACGGGACAGGGTATACTCAGCCCCAGCATTTT
NA,TRBV28,TRBJ1-5,few,CASSRGGRGSNQPQHF,TGTGCCAGCAGTAGGGGGGGGCGCGGAAGCAATCAGCCCCAGCATTTT
NA,TRBV7-3,TRBJ2-7,few,CASSPTALRGYEQYF,TGTGCCAGCAGCCCTACGGCCCTCCGGGGTTACGAGCAGTACTTC
NA,TRBV27,TRBJ1-4,NA,CASRQGSGTEKLFF,TGTGCCAGCAGGCAGGGGTCCGGAACCGAAAAACTGTTTTTT
NA,TRBV5-5,TRBJ2-5,NA,CASSLLERAAQETQYF,TGTGCCAGCAGCTTGTTGGAGCGGGCAGCCCAAGAGACCCAGTACTTC
TRBD1,TRBV11-3,TRBJ1-2,NA,CASSLERGQGYGYTF,TGTGCCAGCAGCTTAGAGAGAGGACAGGGGTATGGCTACACCTTC
TRBD1,TRBV11-2,TRBJ2-5,NA,CASSLTGAETQYF,TGTGCCAGCAGCCTCACAGGGGCGGAGACCCAGTACTTC
NA,TRBV19,TRBJ1-1,NA,CASSYYKLGPEAFF,TGTGCCAGTAGTTACTACAAACTTGGTCCAGAAGCTTTCTTT
NA,TRBV7-9,TRBJ2-5,NA,CASSLDSPQYF,TGTGCCAGCAGCTTAGATAGCCCCCAGTACTTC
NA,TRBV6-5,TRBJ2-5,NA,CASSYVWDKQETQYF,TGTGCCAGCAGTTACGTGTGGGACAAGCAAGAGACCCAGTACTTC
NA,TRBV5-1,TRBJ1-1,NA,CASSSQGVAEAFF,TGCGCCAGCAGCTCTCAAGGGGTCGCTGAAGCTTTCTTT
NA,TRBV28,TRBJ2-1,few,CASSWGRTDEQFF,TGTGCCAGCAGTTGGGGCAGGACGGATGAGCAGTTCTTC
TRBD1,TRBV19,TRBJ1-4,few,CASHRQGATNEKLFF,TGTGCCAGCCATCGACAGGGTGCAACTAATGAAAAACTGTTTTTT
NA,TRBV9,TRBJ1-4,few,CASSATGHNDGKLFF,TGTGCCAGCAGCGCGACGGGTCACAACGATGGAAAACTGTTTTTT
TRBD2,TRBV2,TRBJ2-7,NA,CASSEWGRAAEQYF,TGTGCCAGCAGTGAATGGGGGAGGGCCGCCGAGCAGTACTTC
NA,TRBV2,TRBJ2-1,NA,CASKEYVYNEQFF,TGTGCCAGCAAGGAGTACGTCTACAATGAGCAGTTCTTC
TRBD2,TRBV9,TRBJ2-1,NA,CASSVEVAGDEQFF,TGTGCCAGCAGCGTAGAGGTAGCGGGAGATGAGCAGTTCTTC
TRBD1,TRBV27,TRBJ2-3,NA,CASSLGKHRGITDTQYF,TGTGCCAGCAGTTTGGGGAAACACAGGGGGATCACAGATACGCAGTATTTT
TRBD2,TRBV19,TRBJ2-3,NA,CASSIRTSGRRGTDTQYF,TGTGCCAGTAGTATCAGGACTAGCGGGAGGAGAGGCACAGATACGCAGTATTTT